These T cell receptor beta chains were read from a single sample in a study of cytomegalovirus exposure and HLA in healthy donors. Generated by immunoSEQ multiplex PCR, the TCRdb table keeps only in-frame clones and is missing some. Of about 130,000 clones in the sample, less than 80% were seen once. Source material: PBMCs. These TCRs come from a man in his forties in good health and CMV-seropositive. CDR3s leave out the opening cysteine and the closing phenylalanine or tryptophan. Each record gives: J gene, V gene, CDR3 protein.

TRBJ2-7,TRBV10-1,ASSGGQSQGGYEQY
TRBJ1-6,TRBV18,ASSPGQINSPLH
TRBJ2-3,TRBV12-5,ASGLGQSGTDTQY
TRBJ1-1,TRBV13,ASSLGRDTEAF
TRBJ1-5,TRBV5-1,ASSLSGGIGQPQH
TRBJ2-7,TRBV11-2,ASSLAGYEQY
TRBJ1-2,TRBV5-1,ASSEFHRGRGGYGYT
TRBJ2-5,TRBV2,ASSRESGGYQETQY
TRBJ2-1,TRBV5-1,ASKRGGSYNEQF
TRBJ2-7,TRBV5-1,ASSLASSGRYEQY